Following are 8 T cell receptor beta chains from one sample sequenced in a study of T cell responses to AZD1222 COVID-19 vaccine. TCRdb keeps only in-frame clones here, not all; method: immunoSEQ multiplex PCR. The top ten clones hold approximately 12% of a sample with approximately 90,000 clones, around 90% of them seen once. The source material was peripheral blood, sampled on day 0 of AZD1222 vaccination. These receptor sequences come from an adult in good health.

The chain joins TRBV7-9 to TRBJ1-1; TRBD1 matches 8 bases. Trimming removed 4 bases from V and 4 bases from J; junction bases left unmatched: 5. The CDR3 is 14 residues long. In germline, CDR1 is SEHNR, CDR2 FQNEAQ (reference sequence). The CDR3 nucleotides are TGTGCCAGCAGCTCGACAGGGGATGGCACTGAAGCTTTCTTT. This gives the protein CASSSTGDGTEAFF. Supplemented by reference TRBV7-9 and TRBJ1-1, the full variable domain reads DTGVSQNPRHKITKRGQNVTFRCDPISEHNRLYWYRQTLGQGPEFLTYFQNEAQLEKSRLLSDRFSAERPKGSFSTLEIQRTEQGDSAMYLCASSSTGDGTEAFFGQGTRLTVV.

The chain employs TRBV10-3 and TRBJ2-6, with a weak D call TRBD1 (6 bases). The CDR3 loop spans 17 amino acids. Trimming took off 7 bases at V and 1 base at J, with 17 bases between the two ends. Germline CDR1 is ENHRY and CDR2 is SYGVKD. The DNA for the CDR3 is TGTGCCATCACCCGCGACAGGTTGGAGTCTGGGGCCAACGTCCTGACTTTC. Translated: CAITRDRLESGANVLTF.

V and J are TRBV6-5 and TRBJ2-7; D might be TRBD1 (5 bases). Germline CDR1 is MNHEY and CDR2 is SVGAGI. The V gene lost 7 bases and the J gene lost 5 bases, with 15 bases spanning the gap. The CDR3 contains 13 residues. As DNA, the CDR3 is TGTGCCAGCACCGACGATAGGGGCGACGAGCAGTACTTC. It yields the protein CASTDDRGDEQYF.

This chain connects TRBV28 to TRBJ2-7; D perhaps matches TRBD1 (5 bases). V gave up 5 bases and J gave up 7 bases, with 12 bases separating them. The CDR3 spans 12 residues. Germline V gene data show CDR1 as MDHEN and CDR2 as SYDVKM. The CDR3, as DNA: TGTGCCAGCAGTCCCCGGACACTAGAGCAGTACTTC. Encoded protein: CASSPRTLEQYF.

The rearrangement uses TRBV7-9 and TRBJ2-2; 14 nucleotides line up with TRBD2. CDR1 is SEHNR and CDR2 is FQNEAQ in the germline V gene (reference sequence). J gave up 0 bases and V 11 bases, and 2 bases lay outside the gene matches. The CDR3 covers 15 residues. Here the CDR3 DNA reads TGTGCCTGGGGACTAGCGGGAGCGAACACCGGGGAGCTGTTTTTT. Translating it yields CAWGLAGANTGELFF.

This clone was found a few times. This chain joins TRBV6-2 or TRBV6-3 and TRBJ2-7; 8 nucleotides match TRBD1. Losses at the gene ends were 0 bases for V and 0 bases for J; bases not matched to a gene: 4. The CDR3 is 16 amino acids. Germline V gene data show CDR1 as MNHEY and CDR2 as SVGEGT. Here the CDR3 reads CASSYSRDRLSYEQYF. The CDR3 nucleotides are TGTGCCAGCAGTTACTCGAGGGACAGGCTCTCCTACGAGCAGTACTTC.

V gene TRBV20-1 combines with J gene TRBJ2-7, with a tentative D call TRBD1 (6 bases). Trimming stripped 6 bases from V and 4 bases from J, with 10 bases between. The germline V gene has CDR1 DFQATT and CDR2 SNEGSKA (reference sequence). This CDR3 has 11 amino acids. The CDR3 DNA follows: TGCAGTGCCGGACAGATGTACGAGCAGTACTTC. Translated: CSAGQMYEQYF.

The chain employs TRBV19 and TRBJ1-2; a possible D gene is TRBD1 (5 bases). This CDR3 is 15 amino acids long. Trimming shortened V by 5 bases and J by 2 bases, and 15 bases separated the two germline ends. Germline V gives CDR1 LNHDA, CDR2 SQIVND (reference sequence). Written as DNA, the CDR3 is TGTGCCAGTAGTCCGCGGGGCAGGGCGAACTATGGCTACACCTTC. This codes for CASSPRGRANYGYTF.